The 27 T cell receptor beta chains below come from one sample, sequenced in a study of shared clonotypes between healthy human individuals. Sequenced by immunoSEQ multiplex PCR; TCRdb stores in-frame clones only, minus some. The table has 950,000 to 1,300,000 clones, around 75% seen once. Specimen: memory CD4+ T cells sorted from blood. Sample subset: CD45RA-negative fraction. The receptors originated from a young man in good health.

This rearrangement joins TRBV29-1 to TRBJ2-5; 7 bases match TRBD1. CDR1 SQVTM and CDR2 ANQGSEA come from the germline V gene. Trimming removed 6 bases from V and 5 bases from J; junction bases left unmatched: 12. The CDR3 contains 14 residues. This CDR3 reads CSVSLDRVKETQYF. In DNA form, the CDR3 reads TGCAGCGTGAGCCTAGACAGGGTTAAGGAGACCCAGTACTTC.

The V gene is TRBV6-5, the J gene TRBJ1-6; D is ambiguous. The CDR3 runs 15 residues. The V gene lost 2 bases and the J gene lost 9 bases, with 14 bases spanning the gap. Germline CDR1 reads MNHEY; CDR2 reads SVGAGI. The CDR3 region is CASSYGQMELSPLHF. CDR3 in DNA: TGTGCCAGCAGTTACGGGCAAATGGAGCTTTCACCCCTCCACTTT.

CDR3 amino acids: CASSPGTGGLGYTF. For the CDR3, the DNA is TGTGCCAGCAGCCCCGGGACAGGGGGCCTTGGCTACACCTTC. The J gene is TRBJ1-2, the V gene TRBV28, with TRBD1 matching 12 bases. V was pared by 6 bases and J by 7 bases, with 6 bases of the junction left unmatched. Germline lookup yields CDR1 MDHEN and CDR2 SYDVKM. The CDR3 has 14 amino acids.

This clone showed up just a few times. CDR3 nucleotides: TGCGCCAGCAGCTTGACTAGCGGGAAGGGGGATACGCAGTATTTT. Protein product: CASSLTSGKGDTQYF. The chain is built from TRBV5-1 and TRBJ2-3, with 10 positions matching TRBD2. V dropped 1 base and J dropped 6; count of bases not matched to a gene: 5. The CDR3 spans 15 residues. Germline V gene lookup returns CDR1 SGHRS and CDR2 YFSETQ.

This chain links TRBV6-5 with TRBJ2-2, with D perhaps assigned TRBD1 or TRBD2 (5 bases each). The CDR3 extends over 15 amino acids. The germline V gene encodes CDR1 MNHEY and CDR2 SVGAGI. Trimming removed 6 bases from V and 4 bases from J, with 15 bases in between. The CDR3 loop reads CASREGRAFTGELFF. DNA for the CDR3: TGTGCCAGCAGAGAGGGCAGGGCGTTCACCGGGGAGCTGTTTTTT.

This clone was seen repeatedly, ten times or more. The chain links TRBV28 to TRBJ1-5; possible D gene TRBD1, 5 bases. Germline V gene lookup returns CDR1 MDHEN and CDR2 SYDVKM. CDR3 size: 12 residues. V shed 5 bases and J shed 7 bases, with 9 bases lying between them. In DNA form, the CDR3 reads TGTGCCAGCAGTAAAGGGGAGCAGCCCCAGCATTTT. Amino acids: CASSKGEQPQHF.

This chain joins TRBV28 and TRBJ1-2; 8 bases are a match to TRBD1. The ends lost 6 bases at V and 3 bases at J; junction bases unmatched: 6. CDR3 length equals 14 residues. CDR1 is MDHEN, CDR2 SYDVKM, per germline. This CDR3 reads CASSMGGQDYGYTF. CDR3 coding DNA: TGTGCCAGCAGCATGGGGGGACAGGACTATGGCTACACCTTC.

V gene TRBV7-2 combines with J gene TRBJ1-1; perhaps TRBD1 as D (5 bases). Germline values: CDR1 SGHTA, CDR2 FQGNSA. V lost 3 bases and J lost 8, with 10 bases in between. CDR3 length: 12 residues. CDR3 nucleotide sequence: TGTGCCAGCAGCTTTGGGACTACCGAAGCTTTCTTT. Its protein is CASSFGTTEAFF.

This clone was counted only a few times. The chain is built from TRBV25-1 and TRBJ2-1, with 14 bases identical to TRBD2. This CDR3 is built from 16 residues. From germline, CDR1 is MGHDK and CDR2 SYGVNS. The trim removed 5 bases at V and 4 bases at J, leaving 4 bases unmatched. This CDR3 is CASSKTSGGVYNEQFF. Here the CDR3 DNA reads TGTGCCAGCAGTAAGACTAGCGGGGGGGTATACAATGAGCAGTTCTTC. Full variable domain (remainder filled in from reference TRBV25-1 and TRBJ2-1): EADIYQTPRYLVIGTGKKITLECSQTMGHDKMYWYQQDPGMELHLIHYSYGVNSTEKGDLSSESTVSRIRTEHFPLTLESARPSHTSQYLCASSKTSGGVYNEQFFGPGTRLTVL.

The rearrangement links TRBV20-1 to TRBJ2-5; D perhaps matches TRBD2 (6 bases). This CDR3 has 11 residues. Germline loops: CDR1 DFQATT, CDR2 SNEGSKA (reference sequence). V lost 7 bases and J 2 bases, leaving 8 bases between the germline ends. The CDR3 loop reads CSGGVQETQYF. In DNA form, the CDR3 reads TGCAGTGGGGGGGTTCAAGAGACCCAGTACTTC.

In its sample, this clone is medium-sized. This rearrangement joins TRBV19 to TRBJ1-4; no clear D gene. The CDR3 loop spans 11 amino acids. Per the germline V gene, CDR1 is LNHDA and CDR2 is SQIVND (reference sequence). Trimming shortened V by 5 bases and J by 8 bases, and 6 bases separated the two germline ends. The CDR3 DNA sequence: TGTGCCAGTAGTGTCTCGGAAAAACTGTTTTTT. As protein: CASSVSEKLFF.

V gene TRBV2 combines with J gene TRBJ2-3; 11 nucleotides align to TRBD2. Trimming took 2 bases from V and 6 from J; bases not matched to a gene: 10. The CDR3 length is 17 residues. In germline, CDR1 is SNHLY, CDR2 FYNNEI. The CDR3 sequence is CASSERVAGGDKDTQYF. The CDR3 nucleotides are TGTGCCAGCAGTGAAAGGGTAGCGGGAGGGGACAAGGATACGCAGTATTTT.

The chain uses TRBV30 and TRBJ2-1, with 7 bases matching TRBD1. This CDR3 has 13 amino acids. Germline values: CDR1 GTSNPN, CDR2 SVGIG (reference sequence). V shed 5 bases and J 3 bases; nucleotides not matched to a gene: 4. The CDR3: CAWGGQIYNEQFF. DNA of the CDR3: TGTGCCTGGGGGGGACAGATCTACAATGAGCAGTTCTTC.

This clone was counted a few times. The chain has TRBV28 and TRBJ1-5; D is uncertain. This CDR3 is 13 amino acids long. The V end was cut by 3 bases, the J end by 3 bases, with 6 bases between. In germline, CDR1 is MDHEN, CDR2 SYDVKM. CDR3 loop: CASSFRSNQPQHF. CDR3 bases: TGTGCCAGCAGTTTCCGATCCAATCAGCCCCAGCATTTT.

The chain has TRBV10-1 and TRBJ2-5, with D maybe TRBD1 (6 bases). V lost 0 bases and J lost 5, with 10 bases in between. CDR1 is WNHNN, CDR2 SYGVQD, per germline (reference sequence). The CDR3 is 14 residues long. The CDR3 sequence is CASSESQGRETQYF. The CDR3 bases are TGCGCCAGCAGTGAGTCACAGGGCAGGGAGACCCAGTACTTC.

This chain links TRBV9 with TRBJ2-2, with 10 bases aligning to TRBD2. Per the germline V gene, CDR1 is SGDLS and CDR2 is YYNGEE. The CDR3 totals 15 residues. Germline trimming cut 3 bases from V and 5 bases from J; bases unmatched to any gene: 4. As DNA, the CDR3 is TGTGCCAGCAGCGGAGCGGGAGGGTGGACCGGGGAGCTGTTTTTT. Amino acids: CASSGAGGWTGELFF.

For this clone: The identical CDR3 is also encoded by other nucleotide sequences in the sample. This chain connects TRBV27 to TRBJ1-6; unclear D gene. Trimming pared 6 bases from V and 0 bases from J, leaving 9 bases between. In germline, CDR1 is MNHEY, CDR2 SMNVEV (reference sequence). The CDR3 runs 15 residues. CDR3 in DNA: TGTGCCAGCAGCCTAGAGAGCTCCTATAATTCACCCCTCCACTTT. This translates into CASSLESSYNSPLHF.

A note on this clone: Distinct nucleotide sequences in the sample also encode this CDR3. The J gene is TRBJ1-2, the V gene TRBV9, with 9 positions matching TRBD1. V shed 2 bases, J shed 4 bases, and the junction held 3 bases outside the gene matches. This CDR3 has 14 amino acids. Per germline, CDR1 SGDLS and CDR2 YYNGEE. Here the CDR3 DNA reads TGTGCCAGCAGCGTTGACAGGGGGGGCTATGGCTACACCTTC. Protein sequence: CASSVDRGGYGYTF. Looking up the rest from reference TRBV9 and TRBJ1-2 gives the full variable domain: DSGVTQTPKHLITATGQRVTLRCSPRSGDLSVYWYQQSLDQGLQFLIQYYNGEERAKGNILERFSAQQFPDLHSELNLSSLELGDSALYFCASSVDRGGYGYTFGSGTRLTVV.

The chain uses TRBV18 and TRBJ2-7; tentatively, D is TRBD1 or TRBD2 (6 bases each). In germline, CDR1 is KGHSH, CDR2 LQKENI. The CDR3 has 18 residues. Trimming pared 3 bases from V and 3 bases from J, leaving 24 bases between. CDR3 sequence reads: CASSPERGTSTRDYEQYF. CDR3 bases: TGTGCCAGCTCACCTGAGCGCGGGACATCAACTCGAGACTACGAGCAGTACTTC.

This chain links TRBV2 with TRBJ1-5; no clear D gene. Trimming stripped 4 bases from V and 1 base from J, with 8 bases between. Germline CDR1 reads SNHLY; CDR2 reads FYNNEI. The CDR3 contains 14 residues. In nucleotides, the CDR3 is TGTGCCAGCAGTGTTCAGGCAAGCAATCAGCCCCAGCATTTT. It codes for CASSVQASNQPQHF.

A note on this clone: Other DNA sequences in the same sample also yield this CDR3. The chain is built from TRBV6-5 and TRBJ2-7; 7 positions agree with TRBD1. This CDR3 spans 15 amino acids. J gave up 2 bases and V 0 bases, and 4 bases lay outside the gene matches. CDR1 is MNHEY and CDR2 is SVGAGI in the germline V gene. In DNA form, the CDR3 reads TGTGCCAGCAGTTACTCTGGGACAGCTCCCTACGAGCAGTACTTC. It translates to CASSYSGTAPYEQYF.

The rearrangement joins TRBV14 to TRBJ2-5, with D possibly matching TRBD1 (6 bases). V was clipped by 4 bases and J by 4 bases, with 10 bases between them. The CDR3 length is 13 residues. Germline CDR1 and CDR2: SGHDN and FVKESK. CDR3 sequence: CASSLGGSETQYF. The CDR3 DNA reads TGTGCCAGCAGCCTAGGGGGTTCAGAGACCCAGTACTTC.

The gene calls are TRBV5-1 and TRBJ2-1; D not resolved. Trimming took 0 bases from V and 1 from J, leaving 14 bases between them. The length of the CDR3 is 17 residues. Germline CDR1 is SGHRS and CDR2 is YFSETQ. In nucleotides, the CDR3 is TGCGCCAGCAGCTTGGCCGGGCAGACTTCATCCTACAATGAGCAGTTCTTC. This encodes CASSLAGQTSSYNEQFF.

The rearrangement joins TRBV5-4 to TRBJ2-3; 8 bases map to TRBD1. V lost 6 bases and J lost 0; bases outside the gene matches: 3. The CDR3 loop spans 14 amino acids. CDR1 is SGHNT and CDR2 is YYREEE in the germline V gene (reference sequence). The CDR3 nucleotides are TGTGCCAGCACCCGGACAGGGAGCACAGATACGCAGTATTTT. Its translation is CASTRTGSTDTQYF.

As to this clone: Additional DNA sequences in this sample encode the identical CDR3. V usage is TRBV28 and J usage is TRBJ2-7; D call uncertain. Germline loops: CDR1 MDHEN, CDR2 SYDVKM. The CDR3 length is 13 residues. Trimming removed 3 bases at V and 2 bases at J, with 8 bases between. The CDR3 coding sequence is TGTGCCAGCAGTTTTACTGGGGCCTACGAGCAGTACTTC. Encoded protein: CASSFTGAYEQYF.

This clone has just a few counts. The chain uses TRBV6-5 and TRBJ1-4; no reliable D call. In germline, CDR1 is MNHEY, CDR2 SVGAGI. V was pared by 7 bases and J by 8 bases, with 14 bases between. The CDR3 totals 13 residues. This CDR3 is CASKDPSGEKLFF. For the CDR3, the DNA is TGTGCCAGCAAGGACCCCTCTGGAGAAAAACTGTTTTTT.

The chain joins TRBV6-1 to TRBJ2-7; 7 nucleotides agree with TRBD2. The CDR3 totals 13 residues. Per germline, CDR1 MNHNS and CDR2 SASEGT. The V segment lost 6 bases and the J segment 7 bases; nucleotides outside the gene matches: 9. The CDR3 loop is CASRAGLRREQYF. CDR3 DNA sequence: TGTGCCAGCAGAGCGGGACTCCGGAGGGAGCAGTACTTC.